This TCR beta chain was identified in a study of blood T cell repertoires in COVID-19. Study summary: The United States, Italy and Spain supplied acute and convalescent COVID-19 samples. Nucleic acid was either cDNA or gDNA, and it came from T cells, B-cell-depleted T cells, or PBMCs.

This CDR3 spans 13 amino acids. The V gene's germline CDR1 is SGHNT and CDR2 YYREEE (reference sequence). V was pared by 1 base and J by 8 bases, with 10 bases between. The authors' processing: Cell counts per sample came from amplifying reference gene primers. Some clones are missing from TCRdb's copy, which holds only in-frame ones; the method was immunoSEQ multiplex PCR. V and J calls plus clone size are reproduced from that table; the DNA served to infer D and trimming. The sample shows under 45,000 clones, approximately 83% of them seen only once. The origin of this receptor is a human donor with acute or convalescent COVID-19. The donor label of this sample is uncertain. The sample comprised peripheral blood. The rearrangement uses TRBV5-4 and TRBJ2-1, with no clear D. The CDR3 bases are TGTGCCAGCAGCTTGATGGTGCTAGATGAGCAGTTCTTC. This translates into CASSLMVLDEQFF.